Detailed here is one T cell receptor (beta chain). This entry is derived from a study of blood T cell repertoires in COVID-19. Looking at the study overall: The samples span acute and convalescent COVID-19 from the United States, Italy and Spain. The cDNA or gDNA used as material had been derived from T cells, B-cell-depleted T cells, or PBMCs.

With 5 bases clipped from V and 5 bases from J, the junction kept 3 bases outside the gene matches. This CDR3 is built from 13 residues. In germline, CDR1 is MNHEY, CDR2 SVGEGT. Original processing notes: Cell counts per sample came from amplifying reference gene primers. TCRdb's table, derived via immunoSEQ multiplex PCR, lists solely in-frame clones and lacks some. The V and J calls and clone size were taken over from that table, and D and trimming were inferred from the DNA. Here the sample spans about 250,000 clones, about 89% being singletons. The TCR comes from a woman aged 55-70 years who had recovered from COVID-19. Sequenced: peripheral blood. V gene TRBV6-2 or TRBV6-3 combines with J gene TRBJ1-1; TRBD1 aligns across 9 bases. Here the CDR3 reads CASSGQGLTEAFF. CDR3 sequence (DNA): TGTGCCAGCAGTGGACAGGGGCTGACTGAAGCTTTCTTT.